The 7 T cell receptor beta chains presented below share a single source sample, sequenced in a study of T-cell reconstitution after alpha-beta-depleted transplantation in children. Researchers prepared the TCRbeta library using unique molecular identifiers, the study reports. TCRdb called the PCR reads again in MiXCR, with one record for every CDR3 protein. This table holds some 460,000 distinct CDR3 sequences, about 16% found once. The sequencing here drew on PBMCs, mostly from graft donor cells, taken 360 days after TCRalphabeta/CD19-depleted stem cell transplant. Receptors originate from a boy younger than two who had a stem cell transplant for Wiskott-Aldrich syndrome, so the T cells may come from the graft donor.

The CDR3 bases are TGCGCCAGCAGTCTTCAGGACCCTCTCTTCGAAGCTTTCTTT. Its protein is CASSLQDPLFEAFF. This chain connects TRBV23-1 to TRBJ1-1; D not certain. TRBV23-1 is noted as an ORF with a role that remains uncertain. This CDR3 contains 14 residues. V shed 4 bases and J shed 8 bases, with 17 bases lying between them.

The chain employs TRBV6-5 and TRBJ2-7; TRBD1 agrees at 7 bases. Germline trimming cut 2 bases from V and 3 bases from J; bases unmatched to any gene: 7. The CDR3 spans 15 residues. The germline gives CDR1 MNHEY, CDR2 SVGAGI. CDR3 sequence (DNA): TGTGCCAGCAGTTACAAAGAGGGGGCGATCTACGAGCAGTACTTC. As protein: CASSYKEGAIYEQYF.

The rearrangement uses TRBV5-1 and TRBJ2-5; D is perhaps TRBD1 or TRBD2 (5 bases each). Germline values: CDR1 SGHRS, CDR2 YFSETQ. V was trimmed by 0 bases and J by 4 bases, leaving 16 bases between them. The CDR3 contains 16 residues. The CDR3 here is CASSLVGDRGRETQYF. DNA of the CDR3: TGCGCCAGCAGCTTGGTTGGGGACCGGGGCAGAGAGACCCAGTACTTC. The full variable domain, its missing parts supplied by reference TRBV5-1 and TRBJ2-5, is KAGVTQTPRYLIKTRGQQVTLSCSPISGHRSVSWYQQTPGQGLQFLFEYFSETQRNKGNFPGRFSGRQFSNSRSEMNVSTLELGDSALYLCASSLVGDRGRETQYFGPGTRLLVL.

This clonotype was counted between two and nine times. The genes are TRBV30 and TRBJ2-7, with D possibly being TRBD1 (6 bases). The CDR3 totals 16 residues. Trimming left V 4 bases short and J 1 base short, with 20 bases between. Germline CDR1 reads GTSNPN; CDR2 reads SVGIG (reference sequence). CDR3 protein: CAWKGDLRDRSYEQYF. The CDR3, as DNA: TGTGCCTGGAAGGGGGACCTCCGGGACCGTTCCTACGAGCAGTACTTC.

The gene calls are TRBV7-2 and TRBJ2-7; 12 nucleotides match TRBD2. CDR1 is SGHTA and CDR2 is FQGNSA in the germline V gene. This CDR3 is built from 15 residues. Trimming removed 3 bases from V and 5 bases from J; junction bases left unmatched: 5. CDR3 region: CASSLTSGGLDEQYF. CDR3 DNA sequence: TGTGCCAGCAGCTTGACTAGCGGGGGCCTCGACGAGCAGTACTTC.

The sample holds a few counts of this clonotype. This sequence joins TRBV28 and TRBJ1-4; 8 positions agree with TRBD1. The CDR3 is 14 residues long. Germline lookup yields CDR1 MDHEN and CDR2 SYDVKM. The junction had 6 bases not matched to a gene; V was cut back by 4 bases and J by 8 bases. The CDR3 nucleotides read TGTGCCAGCAGTTCGGACAGGGTAGCCGAAAAACTGTTTTTT. Encoded protein: CASSSDRVAEKLFF.

This clonotype was picked up many times. V is TRBV12-3 or TRBV12-4 and J is TRBJ2-7; weak D call: TRBD1 (6 bases). The CDR3 covers 15 residues. Trimming removed 4 bases from V and 1 base from J, with 14 bases in between. The CDR3 DNA sequence: TGTGCCAGCAGTTCAACAGGGATCCTTTCCTACGAGCAGTACTTC. It translates to CASSSTGILSYEQYF.